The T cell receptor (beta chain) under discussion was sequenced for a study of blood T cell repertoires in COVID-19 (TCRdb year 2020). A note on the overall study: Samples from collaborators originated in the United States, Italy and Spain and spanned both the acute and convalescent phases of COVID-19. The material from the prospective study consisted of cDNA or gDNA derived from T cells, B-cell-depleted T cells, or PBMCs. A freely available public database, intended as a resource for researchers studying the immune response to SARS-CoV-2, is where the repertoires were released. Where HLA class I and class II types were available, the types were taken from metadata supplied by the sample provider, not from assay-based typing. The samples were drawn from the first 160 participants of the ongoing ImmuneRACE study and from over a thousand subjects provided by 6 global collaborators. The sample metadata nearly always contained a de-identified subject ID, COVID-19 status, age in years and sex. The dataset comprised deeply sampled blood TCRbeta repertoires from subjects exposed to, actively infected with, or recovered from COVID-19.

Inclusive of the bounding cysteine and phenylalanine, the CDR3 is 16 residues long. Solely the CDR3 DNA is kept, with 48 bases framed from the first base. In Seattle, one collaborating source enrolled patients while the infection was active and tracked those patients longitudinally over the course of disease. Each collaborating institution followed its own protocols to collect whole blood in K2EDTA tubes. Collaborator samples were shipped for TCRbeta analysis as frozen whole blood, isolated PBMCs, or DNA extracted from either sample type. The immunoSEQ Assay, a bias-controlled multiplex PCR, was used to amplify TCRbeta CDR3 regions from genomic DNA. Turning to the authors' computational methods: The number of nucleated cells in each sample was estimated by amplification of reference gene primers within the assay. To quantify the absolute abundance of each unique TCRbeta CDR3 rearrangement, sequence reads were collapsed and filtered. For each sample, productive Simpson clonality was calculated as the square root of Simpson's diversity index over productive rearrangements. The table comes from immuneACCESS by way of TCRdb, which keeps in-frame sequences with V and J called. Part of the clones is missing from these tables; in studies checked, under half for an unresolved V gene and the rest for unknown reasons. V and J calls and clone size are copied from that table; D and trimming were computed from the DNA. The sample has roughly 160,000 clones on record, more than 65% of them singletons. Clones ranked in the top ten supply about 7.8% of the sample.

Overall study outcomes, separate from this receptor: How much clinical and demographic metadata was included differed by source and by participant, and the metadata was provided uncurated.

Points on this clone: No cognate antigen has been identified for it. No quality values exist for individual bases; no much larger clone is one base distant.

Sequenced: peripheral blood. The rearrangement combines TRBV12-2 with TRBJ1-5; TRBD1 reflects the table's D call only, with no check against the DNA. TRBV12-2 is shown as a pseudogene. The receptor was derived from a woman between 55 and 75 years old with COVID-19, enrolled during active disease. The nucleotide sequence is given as TGTGCAAGTCGCTTAGAGCCGGACAGGACGAGTGAGCCCCAGCATTTT. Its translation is CASRLEPDRTSEPQHF.